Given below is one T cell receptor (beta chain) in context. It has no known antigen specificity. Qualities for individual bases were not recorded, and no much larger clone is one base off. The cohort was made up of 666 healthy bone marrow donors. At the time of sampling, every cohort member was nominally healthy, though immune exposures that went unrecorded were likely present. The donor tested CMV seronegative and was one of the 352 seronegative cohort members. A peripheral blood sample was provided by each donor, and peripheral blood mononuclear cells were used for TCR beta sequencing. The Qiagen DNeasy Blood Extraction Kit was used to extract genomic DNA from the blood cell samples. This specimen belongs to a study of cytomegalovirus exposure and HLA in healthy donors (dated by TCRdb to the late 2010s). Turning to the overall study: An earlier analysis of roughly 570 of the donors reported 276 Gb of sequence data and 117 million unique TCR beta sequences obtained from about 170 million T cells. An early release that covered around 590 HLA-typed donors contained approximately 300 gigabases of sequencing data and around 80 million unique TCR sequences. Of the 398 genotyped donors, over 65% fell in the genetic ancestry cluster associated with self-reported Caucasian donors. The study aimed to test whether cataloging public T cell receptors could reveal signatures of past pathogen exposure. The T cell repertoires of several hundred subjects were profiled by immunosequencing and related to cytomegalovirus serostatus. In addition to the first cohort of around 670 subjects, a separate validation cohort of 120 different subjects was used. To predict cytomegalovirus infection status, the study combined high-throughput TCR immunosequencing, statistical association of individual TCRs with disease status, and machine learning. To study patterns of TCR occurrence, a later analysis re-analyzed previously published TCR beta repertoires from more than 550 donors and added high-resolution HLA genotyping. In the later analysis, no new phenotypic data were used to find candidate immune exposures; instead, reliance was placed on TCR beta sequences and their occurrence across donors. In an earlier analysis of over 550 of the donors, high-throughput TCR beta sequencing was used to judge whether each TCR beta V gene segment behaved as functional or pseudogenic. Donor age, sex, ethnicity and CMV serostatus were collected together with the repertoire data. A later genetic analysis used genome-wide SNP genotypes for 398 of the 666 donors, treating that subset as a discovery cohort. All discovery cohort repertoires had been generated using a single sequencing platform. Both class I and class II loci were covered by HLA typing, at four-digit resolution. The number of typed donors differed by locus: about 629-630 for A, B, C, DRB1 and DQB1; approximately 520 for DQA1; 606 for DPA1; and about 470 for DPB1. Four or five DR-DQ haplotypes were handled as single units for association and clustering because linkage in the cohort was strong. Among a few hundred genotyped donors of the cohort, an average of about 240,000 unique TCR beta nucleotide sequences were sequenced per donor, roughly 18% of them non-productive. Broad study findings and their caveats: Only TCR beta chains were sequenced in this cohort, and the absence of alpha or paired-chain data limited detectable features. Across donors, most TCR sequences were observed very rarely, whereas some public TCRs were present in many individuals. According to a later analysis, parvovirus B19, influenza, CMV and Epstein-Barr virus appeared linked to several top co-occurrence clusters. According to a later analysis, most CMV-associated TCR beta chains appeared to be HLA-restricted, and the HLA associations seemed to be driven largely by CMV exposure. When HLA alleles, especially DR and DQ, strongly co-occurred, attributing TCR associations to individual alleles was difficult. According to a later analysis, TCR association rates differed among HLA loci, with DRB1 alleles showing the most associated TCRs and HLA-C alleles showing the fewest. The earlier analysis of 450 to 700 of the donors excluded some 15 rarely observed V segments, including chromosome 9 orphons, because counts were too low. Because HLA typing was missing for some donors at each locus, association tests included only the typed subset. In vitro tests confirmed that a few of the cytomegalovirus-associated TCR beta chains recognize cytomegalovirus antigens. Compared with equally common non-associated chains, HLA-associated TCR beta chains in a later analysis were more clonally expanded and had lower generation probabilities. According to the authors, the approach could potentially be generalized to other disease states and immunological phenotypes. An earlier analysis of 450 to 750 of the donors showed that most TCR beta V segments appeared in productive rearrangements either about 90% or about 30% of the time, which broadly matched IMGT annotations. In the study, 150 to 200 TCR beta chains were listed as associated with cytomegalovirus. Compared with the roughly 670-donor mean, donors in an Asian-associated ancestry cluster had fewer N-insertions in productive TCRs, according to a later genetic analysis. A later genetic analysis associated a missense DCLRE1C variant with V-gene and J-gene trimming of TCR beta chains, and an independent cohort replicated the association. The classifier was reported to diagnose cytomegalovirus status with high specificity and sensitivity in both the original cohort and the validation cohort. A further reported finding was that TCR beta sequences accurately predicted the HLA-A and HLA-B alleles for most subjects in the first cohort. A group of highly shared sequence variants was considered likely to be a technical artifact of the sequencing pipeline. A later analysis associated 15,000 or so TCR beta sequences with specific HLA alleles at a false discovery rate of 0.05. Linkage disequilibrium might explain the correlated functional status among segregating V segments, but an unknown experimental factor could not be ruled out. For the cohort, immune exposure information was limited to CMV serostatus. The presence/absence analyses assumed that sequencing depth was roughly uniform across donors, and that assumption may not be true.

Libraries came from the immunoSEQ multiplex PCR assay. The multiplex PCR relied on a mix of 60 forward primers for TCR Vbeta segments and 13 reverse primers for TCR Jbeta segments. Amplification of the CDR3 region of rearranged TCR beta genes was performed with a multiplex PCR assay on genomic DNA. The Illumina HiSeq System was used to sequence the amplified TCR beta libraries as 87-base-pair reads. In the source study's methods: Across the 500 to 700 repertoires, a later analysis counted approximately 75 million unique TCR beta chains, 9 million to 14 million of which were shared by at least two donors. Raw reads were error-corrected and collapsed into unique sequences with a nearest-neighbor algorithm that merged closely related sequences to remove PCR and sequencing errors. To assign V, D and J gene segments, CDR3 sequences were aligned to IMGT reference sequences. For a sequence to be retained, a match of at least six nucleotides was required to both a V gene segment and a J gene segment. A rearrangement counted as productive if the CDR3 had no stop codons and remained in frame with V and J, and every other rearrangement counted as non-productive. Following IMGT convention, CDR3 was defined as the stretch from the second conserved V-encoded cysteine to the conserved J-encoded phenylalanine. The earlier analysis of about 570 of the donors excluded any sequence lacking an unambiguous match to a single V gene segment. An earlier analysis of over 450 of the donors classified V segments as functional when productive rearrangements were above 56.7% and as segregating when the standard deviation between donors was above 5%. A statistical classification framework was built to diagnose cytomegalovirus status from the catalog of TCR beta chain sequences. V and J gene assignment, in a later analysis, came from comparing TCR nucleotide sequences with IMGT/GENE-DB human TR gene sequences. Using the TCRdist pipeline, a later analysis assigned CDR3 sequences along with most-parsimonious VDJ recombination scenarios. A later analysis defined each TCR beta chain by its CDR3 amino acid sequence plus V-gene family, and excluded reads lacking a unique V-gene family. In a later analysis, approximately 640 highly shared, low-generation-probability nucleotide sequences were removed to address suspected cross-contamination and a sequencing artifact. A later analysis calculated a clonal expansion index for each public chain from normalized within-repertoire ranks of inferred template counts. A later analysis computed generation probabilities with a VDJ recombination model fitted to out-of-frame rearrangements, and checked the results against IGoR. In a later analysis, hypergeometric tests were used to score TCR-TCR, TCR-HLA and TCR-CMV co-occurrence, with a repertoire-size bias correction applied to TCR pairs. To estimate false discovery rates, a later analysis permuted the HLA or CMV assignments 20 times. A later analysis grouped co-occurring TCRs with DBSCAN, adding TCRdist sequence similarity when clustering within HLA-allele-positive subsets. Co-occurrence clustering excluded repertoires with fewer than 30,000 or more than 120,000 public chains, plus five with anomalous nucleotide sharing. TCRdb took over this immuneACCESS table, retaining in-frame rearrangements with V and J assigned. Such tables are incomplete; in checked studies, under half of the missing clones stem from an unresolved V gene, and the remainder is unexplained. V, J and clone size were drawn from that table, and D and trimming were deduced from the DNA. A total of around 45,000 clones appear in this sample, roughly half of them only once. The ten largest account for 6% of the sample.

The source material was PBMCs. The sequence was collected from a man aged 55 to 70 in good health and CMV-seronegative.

The CDR3 sequence is CASSWSRGSGSYEQYF. The DNA sequence follows: TGTGCCAGCAGTTGGTCTCGGGGTAGCGGATCCTACGAGCAGTACTTC. The chain employs TRBV5-6 and TRBJ2-7; the D gene is possibly TRBD2, with 6 bases matching. CDR1 and CDR2 are drawn from the germline V gene: SGHDT, YYEEEE. The CDR3 numbers 16 residues from cysteine through phenylalanine. Kept here is only the CDR3 DNA, which spans 48 bases and is read in frame from base 1. At the junction V is shortened by 5 bases and J by 1 base, with 19 bases in between.